This T cell receptor beta chain is from a study of identical twins. TCRdb independently ran MiXCR on the 5' RACE reads; one entry per CDR3 protein. The data hold about 1.7 million distinct CDR3 sequences, with 32% observed a single time. This clonotype was detected a few times. Its antigen is undetermined. Study-wide results and limits: There were fewer insertions in abundant cord blood beta clonotypes, but memory repertoires showed no such pattern.

This clonotype was obtained from a newborn girl in good health. The sequencing sample was made of cord blood.

The CDR3 loop is CATSRDQGPCEQYF. In DNA form, the CDR3 reads TGTGCCACCAGCAGAGATCAGGGGCCCTGCGAGCAGTACTTC. The chain couples TRBV15 to TRBJ2-5, with D perhaps matching TRBD1 (6 bases). The end of the DNA fits TRBJ2-7 better, so the J call may be wrong. The CDR3 length is 14 residues. In germline, CDR1 is LNHNV, CDR2 YYDKDF (reference sequence).